This T cell receptor (beta chain) was documented in a study of blood T cell repertoires in COVID-19. Study summary: The samples span acute and convalescent COVID-19 from the United States, Italy and Spain. PBMCs, B-cell-depleted T cells, or T cells provided the cDNA or gDNA that made up the material.

Study processing details: Amplifying reference gene primers gave estimates of nucleated cell counts. Profiled with immunoSEQ multiplex PCR; TCRdb holds only in-frame clones, not every one. V, J and clone size are those of that table, while D and trimming were read from the DNA. This table has about 220,000 clones, approximately 85% appearing once. It was during active infection that Seattle patients were enrolled and then longitudinally followed. The sample comprised peripheral blood. The sequence came from an older woman with COVID-19, enrolled during active disease.

In DNA, the CDR3 is TGTGCCAGCAGCTTGGGGGGGCAGAGGAGGAACTATGGCTACACCTTC. It codes for CASSLGGQRRNYGYTF. The chain joins TRBV5-6 to TRBJ1-2, with a weak D call TRBD1 (6 bases). The CDR3 is 16 residues long. Trimming shortened V by 0 bases and J by 2 bases, and 14 bases separated the two germline ends. The germline V gene has CDR1 SGHDT and CDR2 YYEEEE. The full variable domain, rest sourced from reference TRBV5-6 and TRBJ1-2, is DAGVTQSPTHLIKTRGQQVTLRCSPKSGHDTVSWYQQALGQGPQFIFQYYEEEERQRGNFPDRFSGHQFPNYSSELNVNALLLGDSALYLCASSLGGQRRNYGYTFGSGTRLTVV.